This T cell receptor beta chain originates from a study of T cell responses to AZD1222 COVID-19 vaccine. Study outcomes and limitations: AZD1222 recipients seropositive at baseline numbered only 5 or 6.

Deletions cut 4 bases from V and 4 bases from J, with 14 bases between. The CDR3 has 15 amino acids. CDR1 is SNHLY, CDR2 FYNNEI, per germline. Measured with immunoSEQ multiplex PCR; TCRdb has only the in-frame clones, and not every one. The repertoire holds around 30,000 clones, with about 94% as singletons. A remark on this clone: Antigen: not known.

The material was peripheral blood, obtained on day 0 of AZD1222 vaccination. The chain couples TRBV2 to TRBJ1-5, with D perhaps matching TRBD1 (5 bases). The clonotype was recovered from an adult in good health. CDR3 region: CASSATSGGNQPQHF. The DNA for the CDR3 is TGTGCCAGCAGTGCTACCTCCGGGGGGAATCAGCCCCAGCATTTT.